The rows below give T cell receptor beta chains drawn from one sample of a study of T cell responses to AZD1222 COVID-19 vaccine. The assay was immunoSEQ multiplex PCR, and TCRdb's table has in-frame clones only and misses some. The sample lists 95,000 to 150,000 clones, 85% to 90% occurring once. The sequencing here drew on peripheral blood, taken on day 0 of AZD1222 vaccination. These receptor sequences come from an adult in good health. Both conserved end residues are part of each CDR3.

V	J	CDR3
TRBV3-1/TRBV3-2	TRBJ2-3	CASSQGRGGAGDTQYF
TRBV19	TRBJ1-5	CASIPDGNSNQPQHF
TRBV23-1	TRBJ1-2	CASSHKGRNYGYTF
TRBV7-6	TRBJ2-7	CASSRDRFSYEQYF
TRBV10-2	TRBJ2-5	CASRSGGLETQYF
TRBV18	TRBJ1-1	CASSPLELALGGTEAFF
TRBV10-3	TRBJ2-3	CAISEPHSGTGTDTQYF
TRBV6-5	TRBJ2-1	CASSFRGLDYNEQFF
TRBV3-1/TRBV3-2	TRBJ1-1	CASSQGVGQDPWSAFF
TRBV6-2/TRBV6-3	TRBJ2-1	CASSTRRFEQFF
TRBV11-3	TRBJ2-3	CASSLGTTTDTQYF
TRBV6-1	TRBJ1-3	CASIGTDGNTIYF
TRBV2	TRBJ1-6	CASSEGDRGISPLHF
TRBV7-2	TRBJ2-1	CASTGLAGYNEQFF
TRBV18	TRBJ2-4	CASSGQTEGAKNIQYF
TRBV27	TRBJ2-2	CASTSGTQYTGELFF
TRBV4-1	TRBJ2-3	CASSQPFSTDTQYF
TRBV6-6	TRBJ1-2	CASSSQGAHYGYTF
TRBV29-1	TRBJ1-1	CSVKGIGMTEAFF
TRBV13	TRBJ2-2	CASSSGGASGELFF
TRBV7-2	TRBJ1-2	CASSLGSGTPEGYTF
TRBV6-6	TRBJ1-5	CASIGWTGGNQPQHF
TRBV4-1	TRBJ1-4	CASSQDGRGGEKLFF
TRBV7-7	TRBJ1-1	CASSLARDTRMNTEAFF
TRBV2	TRBJ1-6	CASFPTGGSYSPLHF
TRBV21-1	TRBJ1-1	CASSTYDRDVNTEAFF
TRBV28	TRBJ2-1	CASIAGGVYNEQFF
TRBV6-5	TRBJ2-1	CASSSLGGENYNEQFF
TRBV6-5	TRBJ2-5	CASSSLSGETQYF
TRBV5-1	TRBJ1-1	CASTQDGQNTEAFF
TRBV5-1	TRBJ2-5	CASSYSGQRGETQYF
TRBV15	TRBJ1-5	CATSRGQGGVQPQHF
TRBV9	TRBJ2-1	CASSGDAGTYNEQFF
TRBV19	TRBJ2-1	CASSAQYKTFTDNEQFF
TRBV7-2	TRBJ2-1	CASSLVGGRGSYNEQFF